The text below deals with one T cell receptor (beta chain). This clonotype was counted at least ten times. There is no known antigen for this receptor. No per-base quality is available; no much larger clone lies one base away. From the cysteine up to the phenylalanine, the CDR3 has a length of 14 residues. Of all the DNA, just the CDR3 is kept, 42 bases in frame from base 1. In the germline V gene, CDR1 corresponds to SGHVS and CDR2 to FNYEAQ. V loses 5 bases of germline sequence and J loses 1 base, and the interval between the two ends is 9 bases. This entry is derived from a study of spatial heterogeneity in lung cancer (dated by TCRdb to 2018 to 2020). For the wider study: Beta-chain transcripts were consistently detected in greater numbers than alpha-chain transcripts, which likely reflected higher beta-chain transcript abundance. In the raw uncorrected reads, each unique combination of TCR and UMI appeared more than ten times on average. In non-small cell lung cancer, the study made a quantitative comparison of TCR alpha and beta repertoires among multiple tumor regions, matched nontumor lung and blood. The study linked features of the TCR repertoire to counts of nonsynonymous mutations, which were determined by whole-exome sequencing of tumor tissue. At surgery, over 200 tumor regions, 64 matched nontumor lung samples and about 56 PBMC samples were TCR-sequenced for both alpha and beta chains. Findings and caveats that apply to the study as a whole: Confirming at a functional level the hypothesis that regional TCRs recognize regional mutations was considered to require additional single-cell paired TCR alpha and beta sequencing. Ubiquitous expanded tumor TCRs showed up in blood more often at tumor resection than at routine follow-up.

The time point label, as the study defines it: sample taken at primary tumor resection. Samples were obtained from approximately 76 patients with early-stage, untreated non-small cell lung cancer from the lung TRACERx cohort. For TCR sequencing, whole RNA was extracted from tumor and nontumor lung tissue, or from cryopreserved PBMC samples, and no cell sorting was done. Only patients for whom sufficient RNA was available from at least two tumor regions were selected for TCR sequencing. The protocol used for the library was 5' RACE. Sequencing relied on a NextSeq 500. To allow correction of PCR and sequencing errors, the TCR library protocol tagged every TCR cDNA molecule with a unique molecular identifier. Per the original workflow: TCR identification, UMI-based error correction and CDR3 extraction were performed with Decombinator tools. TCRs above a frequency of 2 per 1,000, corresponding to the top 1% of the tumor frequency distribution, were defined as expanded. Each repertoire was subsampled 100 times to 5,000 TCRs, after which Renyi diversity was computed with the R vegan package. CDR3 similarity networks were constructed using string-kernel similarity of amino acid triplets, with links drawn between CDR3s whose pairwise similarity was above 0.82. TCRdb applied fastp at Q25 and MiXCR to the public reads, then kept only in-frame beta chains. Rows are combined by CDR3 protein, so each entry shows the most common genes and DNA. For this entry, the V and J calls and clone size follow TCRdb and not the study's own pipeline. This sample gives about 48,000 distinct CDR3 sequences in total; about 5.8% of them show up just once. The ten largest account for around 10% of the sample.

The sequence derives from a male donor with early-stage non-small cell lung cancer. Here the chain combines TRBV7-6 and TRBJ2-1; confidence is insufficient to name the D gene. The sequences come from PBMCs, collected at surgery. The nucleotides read TGTGCCAGCAGCCCAGGACCTTCCTACAATGAGCAGTTCTTC. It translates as CASSPGPSYNEQFF.